Listed below are T cell receptor beta chains from one sample, sequenced in a study of T cell responses to AZD1222 COVID-19 vaccine. Sequencing was performed with immunoSEQ multiplex PCR; in TCRdb, only in-frame clones are kept and a portion is missing. The table has 150,000 to 180,000 clones, 70% to 90% seen once. The source material was peripheral blood, sampled after recovery from COVID-19. These receptors were collected from an adult who had recovered from COVID-19. Each CDR3 is given with its conserved first and last residue. Each record gives: D gene, V gene, clone size, J gene, CDR3 DNA, CDR3 protein. A D gene is named only where the DNA matches it firmly. The size field is filled for only some rows; it gives once, few, many or a size class.

>TRBD1|TRBV5-4|-|TRBJ1-2
TGTGCCAGCAGCTCCCCGGGACAGTCGAACTATGGCTACACCTTC
CASSSPGQSNYGYTF
>TRBD1|TRBV7-7|-|TRBJ2-2
TGTGCTAGCAGCTTAGGGACAGGAAGAGAGGGGGAGCTGTTTTTT
CASSLGTGREGELFF
>-|TRBV9|-|TRBJ2-3
TGTGCCAGCAGCGAGGCCGTGGGGGGAGATACGCAGTATTTT
CASSEAVGGDTQYF
>-|TRBV6-5|-|TRBJ1-5
TGTGCCAGCAGTTCGGGCCTCCCCAATCAGCCCCAGCATTTT
CASSSGLPNQPQHF
>-|TRBV7-9|-|TRBJ2-2
TGTGCCAGCAGCTTCACAAGCACCGGGGAGCTGTTTTTT
CASSFTSTGELFF
>TRBD1|TRBV27|-|TRBJ2-7
TGTGCCAGCAGTTTGGAGGACAGGGGAATGGGCGAGCAGTACTTC
CASSLEDRGMGEQYF
>-|TRBV11-2|once|TRBJ1-2
TGTGCCAGCAGCTTAGATCGGCAGGTTTATGGCTACACCTTC
CASSLDRQVYGYTF
>TRBD2|TRBV29-1|-|TRBJ2-7
TGCAGCGGTCGATCGGCCAGCGGGAGTCCCTACGAGCAGTACTTC
CSGRSASGSPYEQYF
>TRBD1|TRBV5-4|-|TRBJ1-5
TGTGCCAGCAGCAGAGGGACAGGGGATCAGCCCCAGCATTTT
CASSRGTGDQPQHF
>-|TRBV27|few|TRBJ2-7
TGTGCCAGCAGTTTATCCCCGGGTTCCCCCTACGAGCAGTACTTC
CASSLSPGSPYEQYF
>-|TRBV28|-|TRBJ1-2
TGTGCCAGCAGTCCCCGGGCGGGCTACACCTTC
CASSPRAGYTF
>TRBD2|TRBV9|-|TRBJ2-7
TGTGCCAGCAGCGTAGACCGCCCCGGGGGGGAGCAGTACTTC
CASSVDRPGGEQYF
>-|TRBV6-2/TRBV6-3|once|TRBJ1-4
TGTGCCAGCAGCCGCAATGAAAAACTGTTTTTT
CASSRNEKLFF
>TRBD2|TRBV2|-|TRBJ2-3
TGTGCCAGCAGTGAACTGCGGGGGGGCACAGATACGCAGTATTTT
CASSELRGGTDTQYF
>TRBD2|TRBV5-4|few|TRBJ2-3
TGTGCCAGCCGCCTACGGGGGGGAGGAATGGATACGCAGTATTTT
CASRLRGGGMDTQYF
>-|TRBV12-3/TRBV12-4|-|TRBJ1-1
TGTGCCAGCAGTTCTATGGGACCTGAAGCTTTCTTT
CASSSMGPEAFF
>TRBD2|TRBV14|-|TRBJ2-3
TGTGCCAGCAGCCAGGGGCTAGCGGGGGGCACAGATACGCAGTATTTT
CASSQGLAGGTDTQYF
>TRBD1|TRBV27|once|TRBJ1-2
TGTGCCAGCAGTTTATCGGGGGACAGGGGGCGAGGCTACACCTTC
CASSLSGDRGRGYTF
>-|TRBV3-1/TRBV3-2|-|TRBJ1-4
TGTGCCAGCAGCCAAAGTTCTGAAAAACTGTTTTTT
CASSQSSEKLFF
>-|TRBV6-1|-|TRBJ1-1
TGTGCCAGCAGTGAAGCGCTTCAGGGGCGATCGGCTTTCTTT
CASSEALQGRSAFF
>-|TRBV5-4|few|TRBJ1-1
TGTGCCAGCAGCTTGGCTGGGGTAGAGGGCACTGAAGCTTTCTTT
CASSLAGVEGTEAFF
>-|TRBV19|-|TRBJ1-2
TGTGCCAGTAGTGGTAAGGGGCCTGGCGGGAACTATGGCTACACCTTC
CASSGKGPGGNYGYTF
>TRBD1|TRBV5-1|-|TRBJ2-5
TGCGCCAGCAGCGCAACAGGGGGCGCGTGGGGAGAGACCCAGTACTTC
CASSATGGAWGETQYF
>-|TRBV7-9|once|TRBJ2-5
TGTGCCAGCAGCTTACTGGGACAAGAGACCCAGTACTTC
CASSLLGQETQYF
>-|TRBV3-1/TRBV3-2|-|TRBJ1-4
TGTGCCAGCAGCCAAGTCCCCCTAGGACTGTTTTTT
CASSQVPLGLFF
>-|TRBV25-1|-|TRBJ1-5
TGTGCCAGCAGTGAAGCGGCAGGGTTCAATCAGCCCCAGCATTTT
CASSEAAGFNQPQHF
>TRBD2|TRBV27|few|TRBJ2-3
TGTGCCAGCAGTTTAGGGAGGGAAATGGATACGCAGTATTTT
CASSLGREMDTQYF
>TRBD2|TRBV7-6|-|TRBJ2-1
TGTGCCAGCAGCTTAGCGGGAGGGATCAATGAGCAGTTCTTC
CASSLAGGINEQFF
>-|TRBV5-1|-|TRBJ1-1
TGCGCCAGCAGCCGGACGGGACCCCAGAACACTGAAGCTTTCTTT
CASSRTGPQNTEAFF
>TRBD2|TRBV2|-|TRBJ2-2
TGTGCCAGCAGTGAGAGGTGGGAGGGATCCGGGGAGCTGTTTTTT
CASSERWEGSGELFF
>-|TRBV6-2/TRBV6-3|-|TRBJ2-1
TGTGCCAGCAGTACCAGCCACAATGAGCAGTTCTTC
CASSTSHNEQFF
>TRBD1|TRBV7-3|-|TRBJ2-2
TGTGCCAGCAGCCCGGGACAGGGGAGGGCCGGGGAGCTGTTTTTT
CASSPGQGRAGELFF
>-|TRBV15|-|TRBJ1-2
TGTGCCACCAGCAGAGAGGGTTGGCCGAGTTCTAACTATGGCTACACCTTC
CATSREGWPSSNYGYTF
>TRBD2|TRBV7-9|-|TRBJ2-3
TGTGCCGCACGGGGAGGGAACACAGATACGCAGTATTTT
CAARGGNTDTQYF
>TRBD1|TRBV5-1|-|TRBJ1-1
TGCGCCAGCAGCTTGGCCGGGACAGAGGTTGGTGAAGCTTTCTTT
CASSLAGTEVGEAFF
>-|TRBV11-2|-|TRBJ2-6
TGTGCCAGCAGCTTAGATAGGGCTCCTGGGGCCAACGTCCTGACTTTC
CASSLDRAPGANVLTF
>-|TRBV9|-|TRBJ1-1
TGTGCCAGCAGCGTAGCCGGGGGACCGCAAACTGAAGCTTTCTTT
CASSVAGGPQTEAFF
>-|TRBV18|-|TRBJ1-2
TGTGCCAGCTCACCACTGGGCCAGGGCTCAACCTATGGCTACACCTTC
CASSPLGQGSTYGYTF
>TRBD2|TRBV2|-|TRBJ2-2
TGTGCCAGCAGCAGGACTAGCGGGAGGGCCGTCGGGGAGCTGTTTTTT
CASSRTSGRAVGELFF
>-|TRBV7-2|-|TRBJ1-2
TGTGCCAGCAGCTTAGAATTTGGCGTTAACTATGGCTACACCTTC
CASSLEFGVNYGYTF
>-|TRBV7-2|-|TRBJ2-1
TGTGCCAGCAGCCTTAGGAGCTGGGGAGGAGGGTACAATGAGCAGTTCTTC
CASSLRSWGGGYNEQFF
>-|TRBV7-8|-|TRBJ1-1
TGTGCCAGCAGCTTAGCGCAAGGCCTTAACACTGAAGCTTTCTTT
CASSLAQGLNTEAFF
>-|TRBV2|-|TRBJ1-3
TGTGCCAGCAGTGATTTGGGGGGATTCTCTGGAAACACCATATATTTT
CASSDLGGFSGNTIYF
>-|TRBV10-3|-|TRBJ1-2
TGTGCCATCAGTGCCACTCGGACTGAAAATGGCTACACCTTC
CAISATRTENGYTF
>-|TRBV4-3|-|TRBJ2-7
TGCGCCAGCAGCCAAGACGTGGACAGAATCTACGAGCAGTACTTC
CASSQDVDRIYEQYF
>TRBD2|TRBV7-2|-|TRBJ2-7
TGTGCCAGCACCGGACTAGCGGGTCTCTCCTACGAGCAGTACTTC
CASTGLAGLSYEQYF
>-|TRBV7-9|-|TRBJ1-2
TGTGCCAGCAGCTTAGACGGAGGGGCGGGTGGCTACACCTTC
CASSLDGGAGGYTF
>TRBD1|TRBV20-1|-|TRBJ2-1
TGCAGTGCTAGTGGGAAAGGGACAGCCATTTACAATGAGCAGTTCTTC
CSASGKGTAIYNEQFF
>-|TRBV19|-|TRBJ1-1
TGTGCCAGTAGTCAGGTTCTGAGGAGCACTGAAGCTTTCTTT
CASSQVLRSTEAFF
>-|TRBV12-3/TRBV12-4|few|TRBJ2-3
TGTGCCAGCAGTTTACGTCTGGGGGATACGCAGTATTTT
CASSLRLGDTQYF
>-|TRBV4-1|-|TRBJ2-4
TGCGCCAGCAGCCAAGAGTCCCAAGGAATTCAGTACTTC
CASSQESQGIQYF